The 30 T cell receptor beta chains in this list originate from one sample, sequenced in a study of T cell responses to AZD1222 COVID-19 vaccine. Sequencing was performed with immunoSEQ multiplex PCR; in TCRdb, only in-frame clones are kept and a portion is missing. The table lists 130,000 or so clones, approximately 90% of them singletons. The sequencing here drew on peripheral blood, taken 28 days after the second AZD1222 dose. The origin of the receptors is an adult who received the AZD1222 COVID-19 vaccine.

The chain carries TRBV4-2 and TRBJ2-7; D gene unclear. The germline V gene has CDR1 LGHNA and CDR2 YNFKEQ. Trimming pared 0 bases from V and 7 bases from J, leaving 10 bases between. This CDR3 has 13 amino acids. DNA of the CDR3: TGTGCCAGCAGCCAAGATTTAGGATGGGAGCAGTACTTC. It specifies CASSQDLGWEQYF.

Here the CDR3 reads CASRNWTGKYDGYTF. As DNA, the CDR3 is TGTGCCAGTAGGAACTGGACAGGGAAGTACGATGGCTACACCTTC. The chain employs TRBV19 and TRBJ1-2, with 8 bases that match TRBD1. V shed 6 bases, J shed 6 bases, and the junction held 12 bases outside the gene matches. CDR3 length equals 15 residues. From germline, CDR1 is LNHDA and CDR2 SQIVND (reference sequence).

The CDR3 nucleotides read TGTTCCACACAGGGGTTGGTTTACAATGAGCAGTTCTTC. As protein: CSTQGLVYNEQFF. V gene TRBV28 combines with J gene TRBJ2-1; 7 bases agree with TRBD1. The CDR3 extends over 13 amino acids. Germline CDR1 MDHEN, CDR2 SYDVKM.

The V and J genes are TRBV11-3 and TRBJ2-1; D is unclear. V was clipped by 0 bases and J by 10 bases, with 7 bases between them. The CDR3 runs 12 residues. Germline V gene sequence: CDR1 SGHNT, CDR2 YENEEA. In nucleotides, the CDR3 is TGTGCCAGCAGCTTAGATAGCCAGGAGCAGTTCTTC. As protein: CASSLDSQEQFF.

This chain joins TRBV6-5 and TRBJ2-1; the D is unclear. Germline-derived CDR1 and CDR2 are MNHEY and SVGAGI. This CDR3 spans 12 amino acids. Trimming took off 5 bases at V and 7 bases at J, with 9 bases between the two ends. CDR3 sequence reads: CASSQRLNEQFF. The CDR3 DNA sequence: TGTGCCAGCAGTCAGAGGCTAAATGAGCAGTTCTTC.

The chain has TRBV27 and TRBJ2-7, with D perhaps matching TRBD2 (5 bases). Germline CDR1 and CDR2: MNHEY and SMNVEV (reference sequence). The CDR3 runs to 14 residues. V dropped 5 bases and J dropped 5 bases, with 16 bases sitting between them. CDR3: CASSPPGGFNEQYF. DNA for the CDR3: TGTGCCAGCAGTCCTCCCGGCGGGTTCAACGAGCAGTACTTC.

The chain uses TRBV7-9 and TRBJ1-1, with TRBD1 matching over 10 bases. J was trimmed by 6 bases and V by 0 bases; bases with no gene match: 13. Germline CDR1 reads SEHNR; CDR2 reads FQNEAQ (reference sequence). CDR3 size: 18 residues. For the CDR3, the DNA is TGTGCCAGCAGCTTAGCGAGGGAGACAGGGGGCTTTATGGCTGAAGCTTTCTTT. Residues: CASSLARETGGFMAEAFF.

The V gene is TRBV5-4, the J gene TRBJ2-7, with 11 bases identical to TRBD2. With V trimmed by 2 bases and J by 0 bases, 4 bases remained unmatched. Germline V gene sequence: CDR1 SGHNT, CDR2 YYREEE (reference sequence). The CDR3 covers 16 residues. The CDR3 sequence is CASSLIAGGSSYEQYF. In nucleotides, the CDR3 is TGTGCCAGCAGCTTAATAGCGGGAGGGAGCTCCTACGAGCAGTACTTC.

The chain employs TRBV5-1 and TRBJ2-7; no reliable D call. The V gene's germline CDR1 is SGHRS and CDR2 YFSETQ. Between the trimmed V and J ends, which lost 4 bases and 0 bases, there was a span of 11 bases. The CDR3 runs to 14 residues. The CDR3 spells CASSPDVSSYEQYF. CDR3 DNA sequence: TGCGCCAGCAGCCCGGACGTAAGCTCCTACGAGCAGTACTTC.

The CDR3 loop is CSARADTEAFF. The CDR3, as DNA: TGCAGTGCTAGAGCAGACACTGAAGCTTTCTTT. This chain links TRBV20-1 with TRBJ1-1, with no clear D. V dropped 1 base and J dropped 3 bases, with 3 bases sitting between them. The germline V gene encodes CDR1 DFQATT and CDR2 SNEGSKA (reference sequence). The CDR3 runs to 11 residues.

The chain recombines TRBV12-3 or TRBV12-4 with TRBJ1-1; D call uncertain. This CDR3 spans 13 amino acids. V was clipped by 2 bases and J by 5 bases, with 9 bases between them. Written as DNA, the CDR3 is TGTGCCAGCAGTTTATCAGGCGGGACTGAAGCTTTCTTT. Translated, it gives CASSLSGGTEAFF.

CDR3 protein: CSVQGQSSYEQYF. The CDR3 coding sequence is TGCAGCGTTCAGGGACAGTCCTCCTACGAGCAGTACTTC. V usage is TRBV29-1 and J usage is TRBJ2-7, with 7 bases aligning to TRBD1. Trimming cost V 5 bases and J 0 bases; bases outside gene matches: 4. Germline V gives CDR1 SQVTM, CDR2 ANQGSEA. There are 13 residues in the CDR3.

CDR3 nucleotides: TGTGCCAGCAGCTCAGATAGCAATCAGCCCCAGCATTTT. It yields the protein CASSSDSNQPQHF. The rearrangement joins TRBV2 to TRBJ1-5; D gene uncertain. From germline, CDR1 is SNHLY and CDR2 FYNNEI. The CDR3 consists of 13 residues. The ends were cut back, 6 bases at V and 0 bases at J, with 6 bases in the middle.

This clone has just a few counts. The rearrangement joins TRBV28 to TRBJ1-1; D is possibly TRBD1 (6 bases). Trimming took 1 base from V and 0 from J, leaving 12 bases between them. There are 16 residues in the CDR3. The germline CDR1 and CDR2 sequences are MDHEN and SYDVKM. This CDR3 is CASSLYQGIMNTEAFF. The CDR3 DNA sequence: TGTGCCAGCAGTTTATACCAGGGGATAATGAACACTGAAGCTTTCTTT.

V and J are TRBV10-3 and TRBJ2-6, with D possibly TRBD1 on 5 matching bases. The V end was cut by 4 bases, the J end by 0 bases, with 13 bases between. The CDR3 spans 17 residues. CDR1 is ENHRY and CDR2 is SYGVKD in the germline V gene. The CDR3 loop reads CAISGSQGNSGANVLTF. CDR3 coding DNA: TGTGCCATCAGTGGTAGCCAGGGCAACTCTGGGGCCAACGTCCTGACTTTC.

The V and J genes are TRBV5-5 and TRBJ1-5; D not resolved. The germline V gene encodes CDR1 SGHKS and CDR2 YYEKEE (reference sequence). Trimming cost V 1 base and J 0 bases, with 8 bases left between them. CDR3 length: 15 residues. DNA for the CDR3: TGTGCCAGCAGCTTGACAGTTTATAGCAATCAGCCCCAGCATTTT. Its translation is CASSLTVYSNQPQHF.

The chain joins TRBV2 to TRBJ2-7; a possible D gene is TRBD2 (7 bases). This CDR3 has 13 residues. The germline V gene has CDR1 SNHLY and CDR2 FYNNEI. V dropped 11 bases and J dropped 4 bases, with 18 bases sitting between them. CDR3 protein: CARGGGGGYEQYF. DNA for the CDR3: TGTGCCCGCGGGGGAGGGGGGGGGTACGAGCAGTACTTC.

This chain uses TRBV5-4 with TRBJ2-7; TRBD1 matches 7 bases. J gave up 4 bases and V 1 base, and 8 bases lay outside the gene matches. Germline assignment: CDR1 SGHNT and CDR2 YYREEE (reference sequence). The length of the CDR3 is 15 residues. CDR3 in amino acids: CASSLSTGVRYEQYF. The CDR3 nucleotides read TGTGCCAGCAGCTTGTCCACAGGGGTGCGGTACGAGCAGTACTTC.

As DNA, the CDR3 is TGTGCCAGCAGTCAGTATCGCGACAGGGTGAATGAAAAACTGTTTTTT. Protein product: CASSQYRDRVNEKLFF. J is TRBJ1-4 and V is TRBV7-8; 7 nucleotides match TRBD1. The CDR3 is made up of 16 amino acids. Trimming cost V 6 bases and J 5 bases; bases outside gene matches: 12. Germline-derived CDR1 and CDR2 are SGHVS and FQNEAQ.

In this sample, this clone turned up many times. This chain joins TRBV7-9 and TRBJ1-2; 9 bases map to TRBD1. The CDR3 extends over 14 amino acids. CDR1 and CDR2 from the germline V gene are SEHNR and FQNEAQ (reference sequence). The ends lost 6 bases at V and 6 bases at J; junction bases unmatched: 8. CDR3 sequence (DNA): TGTGCCAGCAGTCCTACAGGGGGCGGTAATGGCTACACCTTC. It specifies CASSPTGGGNGYTF.

This clone has just a few counts. The chain links TRBV6-1 to TRBJ2-7; TRBD1 aligns across 9 bases. The CDR3 totals 16 residues. Trimming cost V 3 bases and J 6 bases; bases outside gene matches: 12. Looked up from germline, CDR1 is MNHNS and CDR2 is SASEGT. The CDR3 DNA sequence: TGTGCCAGCAGTGACACCGAACAGGGGGCATCTAGCGAGCAGTACTTC. Amino acids: CASSDTEQGASSEQYF.

This clone was detected once. This chain uses TRBV20-1 with TRBJ1-5; D not certain. This CDR3 has 14 amino acids. The V and J ends lost 3 bases and 5 bases respectively, with 14 bases between them. CDR1 DFQATT and CDR2 SNEGSKA come from the germline V gene (reference sequence). In DNA, the CDR3 is TGCAGTGCTAGTTGGACCCCTTATGATCAGCCCCAGCATTTT. The encoded protein is CSASWTPYDQPQHF.

The gene calls are TRBV28 and TRBJ1-6, with D tentatively TRBD1 (6 bases). V was shortened by 8 bases and J by 12 bases, with 17 bases between the two germline ends. The germline V gene encodes CDR1 MDHEN and CDR2 SYDVKM. The CDR3 spans 13 residues. As DNA, the CDR3 is TGTGCCAGCTCTAAAGTCAGGGGAGGACCCCTCCACTTT. Protein product: CASSKVRGGPLHF.

A single count supports this clone. The gene calls are TRBV2 and TRBJ2-1, with unresolved D. CDR1 is SNHLY and CDR2 is FYNNEI in the germline V gene. With 5 bases removed from V and 6 bases from J, the gap between germline ends came to 8 bases. CDR3 size: 12 residues. The CDR3 DNA follows: TGTGCCAGCAGTTGGACCTTCAATGAGCAGTTCTTC. This sequence encodes CASSWTFNEQFF.

The chain uses TRBV10-3 and TRBJ1-1; the match to TRBD1 covers 9 bases. The CDR3 covers 17 residues. Germline lookup yields CDR1 ENHRY and CDR2 SYGVKD. J was trimmed by 4 bases and V by 2 bases; bases with no gene match: 11. CDR3 residues: CAISELVQGAGSTEAFF. Written as DNA, the CDR3 is TGTGCCATCAGTGAGCTCGTACAGGGGGCGGGAAGCACTGAAGCTTTCTTT.

J is TRBJ1-1 and V is TRBV7-9, with a weak D call TRBD1 (5 bases). Between the trimmed V and J ends, which lost 1 base and 14 bases, there was a span of 14 bases. The germline V gene has CDR1 SEHNR and CDR2 FQNEAQ (reference sequence). The CDR3 spans 12 residues. This CDR3 reads CASSLGGRGRFF. The DNA for the CDR3 is TGTGCCAGCAGCTTAGGGGGCCGGGGCCGCTTCTTT.

This chain links TRBV7-2 with TRBJ1-3; 7 bases line up with TRBD1. The germline CDR1 and CDR2 sequences are SGHTA and FQGNSA. V shed 0 bases and J 1 base; nucleotides not matched to a gene: 6. The CDR3 loop spans 17 amino acids. CDR3 protein: CASSLALGQSSGNTIYF. The CDR3 DNA follows: TGTGCCAGCAGCTTAGCGCTGGGACAGAGTTCTGGAAACACCATATATTTT.

This chain uses TRBV5-8 with TRBJ2-1; tentative D call: TRBD2 (6 bases). The CDR3 sequence is 12 residues long. V lost 4 bases, J lost 9 bases, and 11 bases lay in between. Germline CDR1 reads SGHTS; CDR2 reads YDEGEE. DNA for the CDR3: TGTGCCAGCAGCGAAGACGGGGGTGAGCAGTTCTTC. Protein: CASSEDGGEQFF.

The chain is built from TRBV6-2 or TRBV6-3 and TRBJ1-5, with D hard to call. Trimming stripped 2 bases from V and 9 bases from J, with 8 bases between. The CDR3 loop spans 12 amino acids. Germline CDR1 MNHEY, CDR2 SVGEGT. The CDR3 sequence: CASSYRPWPQHF. CDR3 nucleotides: TGTGCCAGCAGTTACCGGCCTTGGCCCCAGCATTTT.

The chain's CDR3 is CASSYPWDGQETQYF. The DNA of the CDR3 is TGTGCCAGCAGTTACCCTTGGGACGGACAAGAGACCCAGTACTTC. V is TRBV6-5 and J is TRBJ2-5; TRBD1 or TRBD2 may be the D gene (5 bases each). This CDR3 spans 15 amino acids. CDR1 and CDR2 from the germline V gene are MNHEY and SVGAGI. V lost 2 bases to trimming and J lost 2 bases, with 12 bases between them.